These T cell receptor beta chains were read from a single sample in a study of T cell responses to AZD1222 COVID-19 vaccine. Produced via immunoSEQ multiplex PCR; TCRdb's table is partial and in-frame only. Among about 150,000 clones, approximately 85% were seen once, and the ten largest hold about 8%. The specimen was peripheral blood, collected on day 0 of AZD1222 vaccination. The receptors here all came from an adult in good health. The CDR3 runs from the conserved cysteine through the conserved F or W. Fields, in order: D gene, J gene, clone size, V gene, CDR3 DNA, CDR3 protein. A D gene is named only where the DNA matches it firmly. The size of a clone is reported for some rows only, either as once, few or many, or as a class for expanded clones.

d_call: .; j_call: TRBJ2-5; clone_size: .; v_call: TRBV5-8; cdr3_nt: TGTGCCAGCAGCTCGATACGCGCGGGGGAGACCCAGTACTTC; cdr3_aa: CASSSIRAGETQYF
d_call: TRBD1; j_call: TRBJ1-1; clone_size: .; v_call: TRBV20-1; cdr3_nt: TGCAGTGCGAGGACAGGCACTGAAGCTTTCTTT; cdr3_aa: CSARTGTEAFF
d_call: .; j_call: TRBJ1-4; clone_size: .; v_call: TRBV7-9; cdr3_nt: TGTGCCAGCAGCCGACCCATTGTGGGCTATGAAAAACTGTTTTTT; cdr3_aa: CASSRPIVGYEKLFF
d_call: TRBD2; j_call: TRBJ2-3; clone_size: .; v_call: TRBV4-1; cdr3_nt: TGCGCCAGCAGCCAAGATAGCGGGCTATACACAGATACGCAGTATTTT; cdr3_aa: CASSQDSGLYTDTQYF
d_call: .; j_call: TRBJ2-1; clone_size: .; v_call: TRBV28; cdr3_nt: TGTGCCAGCAGTTTAAGGCTAGCGTCCACCTTGGGTGAGCAGTTCTTC; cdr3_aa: CASSLRLASTLGEQFF
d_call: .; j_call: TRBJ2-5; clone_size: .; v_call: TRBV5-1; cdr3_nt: TGCGCCAGCAGGCCGGACAGCCAAGAGACCCAGTACTTC; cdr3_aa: CASRPDSQETQYF
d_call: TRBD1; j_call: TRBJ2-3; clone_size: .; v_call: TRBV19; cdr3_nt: TGTGCCAGCCAGGACAGGGCCTTCACAGATACGCAGTATTTT; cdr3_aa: CASQDRAFTDTQYF
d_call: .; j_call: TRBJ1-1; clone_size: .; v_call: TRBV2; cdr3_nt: TGTGCCAGCAGTGAAAGATCGGGGGCCACTGAAGCTTTCTTT; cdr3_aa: CASSERSGATEAFF
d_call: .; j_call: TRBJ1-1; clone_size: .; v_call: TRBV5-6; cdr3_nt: TGTGCCAGCAGCTTGCCCGGGCAGGGCACTGAAGCTTTCTTT; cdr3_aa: CASSLPGQGTEAFF
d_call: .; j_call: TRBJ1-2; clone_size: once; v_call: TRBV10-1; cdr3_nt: TGCGCCGTCCCGGGCAGCCTTTTTTATGGCTACACCTTC; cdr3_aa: CAVPGSLFYGYTF
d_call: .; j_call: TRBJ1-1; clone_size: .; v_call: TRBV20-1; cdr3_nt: TGCAGTGCTAGTTCGGGGGCCGGGGACACTGAAGCTTTCTTT; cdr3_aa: CSASSGAGDTEAFF
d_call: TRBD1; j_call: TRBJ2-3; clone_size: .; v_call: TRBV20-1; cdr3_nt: TGCAGTGCCAACAGGGGGGATACGCAGTATTTT; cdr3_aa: CSANRGDTQYF
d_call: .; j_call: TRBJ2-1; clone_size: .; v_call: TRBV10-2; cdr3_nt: TGCGCCACCCGGGTAGACTCTTACAATGAGCAGTTCTTC; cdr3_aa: CATRVDSYNEQFF
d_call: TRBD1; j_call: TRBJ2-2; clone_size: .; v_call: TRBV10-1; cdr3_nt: TGCGCCAGCAGGGTGGGACAGGGGACCGGGGAGCTGTTTTTT; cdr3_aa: CASRVGQGTGELFF
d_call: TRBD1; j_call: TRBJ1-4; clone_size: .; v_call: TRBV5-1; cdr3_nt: TGCGCCAGCAGCTTGGCCGAGGGGGCGGCTAATGAAAAACTGTTTTTT; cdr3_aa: CASSLAEGAANEKLFF
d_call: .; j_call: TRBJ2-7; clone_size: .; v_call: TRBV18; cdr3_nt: TGTGCCAGCTCACCACTCGTTCACTACGAGCAGTACTTC; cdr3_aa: CASSPLVHYEQYF
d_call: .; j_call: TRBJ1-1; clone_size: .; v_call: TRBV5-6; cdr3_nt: TGTGCCAGCAGGGGACTGACAGGATACACTGAAGCTTTCTTT; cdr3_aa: CASRGLTGYTEAFF
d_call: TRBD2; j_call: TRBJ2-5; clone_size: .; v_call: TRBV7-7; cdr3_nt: TGTGCTAGCAGTCCTGGACTAGCGGGAGAGACCCAGTACTTC; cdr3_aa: CASSPGLAGETQYF
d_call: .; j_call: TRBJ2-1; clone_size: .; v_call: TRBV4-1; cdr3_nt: TGCGCCAGCAGCCCGACGGAGGGAGACAATGAGCAGTTCTTC; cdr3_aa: CASSPTEGDNEQFF
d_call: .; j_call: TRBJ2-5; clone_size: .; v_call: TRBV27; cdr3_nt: TGTGCCCGGCCAAGTTTTGAGACCCAGTACTTC; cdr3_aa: CARPSFETQYF
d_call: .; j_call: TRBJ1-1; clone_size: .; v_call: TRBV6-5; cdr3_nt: TGTGCCAGCAGTTTCAGGGCCCATTTGGCTGAAGCTTTCTTT; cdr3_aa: CASSFRAHLAEAFF
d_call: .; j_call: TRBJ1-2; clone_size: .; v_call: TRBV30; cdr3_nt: TGTGCCTGGCAGCTCACCAAGGTCTATGGCTACACCTTC; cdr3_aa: CAWQLTKVYGYTF
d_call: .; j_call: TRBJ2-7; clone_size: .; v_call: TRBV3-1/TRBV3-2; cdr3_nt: TGTGCCAGCAGCCAACGAACGGGGCCGAGGGCCCTAAGCGAGCAGTACTTC; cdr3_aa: CASSQRTGPRALSEQYF
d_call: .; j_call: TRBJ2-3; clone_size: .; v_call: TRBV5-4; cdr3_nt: TGTGCCAGCAGCCCCACTATAGATACGCAGTATTTT; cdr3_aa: CASSPTIDTQYF
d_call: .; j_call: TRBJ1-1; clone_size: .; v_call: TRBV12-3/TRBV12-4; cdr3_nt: TGTGCCAGCAGTTTGTGGGAGAACACTGAAGCTTTCTTT; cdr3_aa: CASSLWENTEAFF